This record covers a single T cell receptor (beta chain). What it binds is unknown. TCRdb's copy holds only in-frame clones and misses some; the assay was immunoSEQ multiplex PCR. Seen here are roughly 700,000 clones, 89% observed once, and the top ten hold approximately 1.5%. This record comes from a study of Ad26.COV2.S vaccination and SARS-CoV-2 variants. About the study: Participant was drawn from the COV1001 Ad26.COV2.S trial arm. The study's findings and limits: Across vaccine and placebo recipients, the breadth of non-spike TCRs was similar. Higher spike-specific TCR breadth was found in vaccine recipients than in placebo recipients.

Treatment: some 19 received Ad26.COV2.S at low or high dose, single or two shots; several received placebo; per-sample allocation not given. The investigators took samples on day 63 after the first vaccine or placebo injection. In the vaccine, an Ad26 vector expressed the SARS-CoV-2 spike of the Wuhan strain. The CDR3 loop spans 15 amino acids. The J segment lost 2 bases and the V segment lost 3 bases, leaving 3 bases of the junction unmatched. Germline V gives CDR1 ENHRY, CDR2 SYGVKD. This sequence joins TRBV10-3 and TRBJ2-3; 9 nucleotides match TRBD2. Sequenced here: peripheral blood, sampled in a trial of Ad26.COV2.S vaccine versus placebo. The receptor comes from a person aged 18 to 59 who received the Ad26.COV2.S COVID-19 vaccine or a placebo. CDR3: CAISEGGGATDTQYF. CDR3 coding DNA: TGTGCCATCAGTGAAGGCGGGGGGGCCACAGATACGCAGTATTTT.